One and the same sample provided the 15 T cell receptor beta chains below, sequenced in a study of Graves' ophthalmopathy and Graves' hyperthyroidism. RNA transcripts served as template for amplifying TCR beta CDR3 sequences. An opening RT-PCR round employed HTBI primers and preceded a second-round multiplex PCR. TCRdb ran MiXCR on the multiplex PCR reads and lists one entry per CDR3 protein. This sample yields 620,000 or so distinct CDR3 sequences, of which approximately 22% are seen a single time; approximately 7.7% belongs to the top ten. Sequencing used peripheral blood. The origin of the receptors is a woman between 18 and 29 years old with stable Graves' hyperthyroidism. Some clones in this sample may be carry-over from other donors' samples.

This clonotype showed up many times. The chain is built from TRBV6-5 and TRBJ2-7, with a tentative D call TRBD1 (5 bases). This CDR3 spans 13 amino acids. V lost 2 bases, J lost 3 bases, and 8 bases lay in between. CDR1 and CDR2 (germline): MNHEY, SVGAGI. The CDR3 DNA follows: TGTGCCAGCAGTTACCAGGGCAGCTACGAGCAGTACTTC. It encodes CASSYQGSYEQYF.

The table lists this clonotype with many counts. The rearrangement links TRBV4-1 to TRBJ1-2; 10 bases map to TRBD1. V lost 1 base, J lost 6 bases, and 17 bases stayed unmatched. The CDR3 is 19 residues long. Germline V gives CDR1 MGHRA, CDR2 YSYEKL. Here the CDR3 DNA reads TGCGCCAGCAGCCAAGGACGAGTGTTCCTTCGGACAGGGGGAGATGGCTACACCTTC. This encodes CASSQGRVFLRTGGDGYTF.

In this sample, this clonotype turned up many times. This chain links TRBV2 with TRBJ1-3; unclear D gene. Germline V CDR1 and CDR2: SNHLY, FYNNEI. The CDR3 has 13 amino acids. V was pared by 3 bases and J by 0 bases, with 3 bases between. Here the CDR3 reads CASSDGSGNTIYF. DNA of the CDR3: TGTGCCAGCAGTGATGGCTCTGGAAACACCATATATTTT.

Many counts were recorded for this clonotype. V and J are TRBV12-3 or TRBV12-4 and TRBJ1-5; weak D call: TRBD1 (5 bases). CDR3 length equals 14 residues. The V and J ends lost 5 bases and 0 bases respectively, with 8 bases between them. For the CDR3, the DNA is TGTGCCAGCAGTACGGACATTAGCAATCAGCCCCAGCATTTT. Amino acid sequence: CASSTDISNQPQHF.

The chain links TRBV4-1 to TRBJ2-7; 10 bases map to TRBD2. The CDR3 spans 15 residues. J lost 2 bases, V lost 2 bases, and 3 bases had no gene match. Per the germline V gene, CDR1 is MGHRA and CDR2 is YSYEKL. The CDR3 here is CASSQSGRATYEQYF. The CDR3 coding sequence is TGCGCCAGCAGCCAAAGCGGGAGGGCCACCTACGAGCAGTACTTC.

This clonotype was seen repeatedly, ten times or more. V gene TRBV6-1 combines with J gene TRBJ1-1; the D gene is possibly TRBD1 (6 bases). V was pared by 7 bases and J by 4 bases, with 16 bases between. Germline-derived CDR1 and CDR2 are MNHNS and SASEGT. CDR3 length equals 14 residues. Written as DNA, the CDR3 is TGTGCCAGCACCGTCCCGGGGGCTGGCACTGAAGCTTTCTTT. Translation gives CASTVPGAGTEAFF.

In its sample, this clonotype was seen many times. CDR3 nucleotides: TGTGCCAGCAGGACAGGGGATCCCAATCAGCCCCAGCATTTT. Translation gives CASRTGDPNQPQHF. The chain joins TRBV28 to TRBJ1-5; 8 nucleotides match TRBD1. With 6 bases clipped from V and 3 bases from J, the junction kept 4 bases outside the gene matches. Germline-derived CDR1 and CDR2 are MDHEN and SYDVKM. The CDR3 runs 14 residues. The complete variable domain, with remaining parts taken from reference TRBV28 and TRBJ1-5, reads DVKVTQSSRYLVKRTGEKVFLECVQDMDHENMFWYRQDPGLGLRLIYFSYDVKMKEKGDIPEGYSVSREKKERFSLILESASTNQTSMYLCASRTGDPNQPQHFGDGTRLSIL.

Ten or more counts support this clonotype. The V gene is TRBV7-2, the J gene TRBJ2-7; 7 bases are shared with TRBD1. V shed 5 bases, J shed 8 bases, and the junction held 3 bases outside the gene matches. CDR1 is SGHTA, CDR2 FQGNSA, per germline. This CDR3 has 11 residues. The CDR3 sequence is CASSPQGQQYF. CDR3 bases: TGTGCCAGCAGCCCACAGGGGCAGCAGTACTTC.

This clonotype was observed at least ten times. The J gene is TRBJ2-5, the V gene TRBV30; D might be TRBD1 (5 bases). The CDR3 is 11 amino acids. Trimming shortened V by 5 bases and J by 3 bases, and 7 bases separated the two germline ends. Germline lookup yields CDR1 GTSNPN and CDR2 SVGIG (reference sequence). DNA of the CDR3: TGTGCCTGGGACAGCAAAGAGACCCAGTACTTC. Its protein product is CAWDSKETQYF.

This clonotype has just one count. A much larger clonotype is one base distant, so this may be a read error. The chain recombines TRBV12-3 or TRBV12-4 with TRBJ1-1; no definite D call. The CDR3 totals 13 residues. The CDR3 loop is CASSLVGLPSACF. DNA for the CDR3: TGTGCCAGCAGTTTGGTTGGGCTACCAAGTGCTTGCTTT.

This clonotype was seen at least ten times. For the CDR3, the DNA is TGCGCCAGCAGCTACGACAGATACGCCGAGCAGTACTTC. Its translation: CASSYDRYAEQYF. The rearrangement uses TRBV5-1 and TRBJ2-7, with a tentative D call TRBD1 (5 bases). CDR3 length equals 13 residues. Trimming removed 3 bases from V and 6 bases from J, with 13 bases in between. Germline-derived CDR1 and CDR2 are SGHRS and YFSETQ. The whole variable domain, filled in from reference TRBV5-1 and TRBJ2-7, reads KAGVTQTPRYLIKTRGQQVTLSCSPISGHRSVSWYQQTPGQGLQFLFEYFSETQRNKGNFPGRFSGRQFSNSRSEMNVSTLELGDSALYLCASSYDRYAEQYFGPGTRLTVT.

The J gene is TRBJ1-5, the V gene TRBV2; no reliable D call. The CDR3 totals 13 residues. The V and J ends lost 7 bases and 2 bases respectively, with 9 bases between them. Germline V gene lookup returns CDR1 SNHLY and CDR2 FYNNEI. The CDR3 loop is CASKVGGNQPQHF. Written as DNA, the CDR3 is TGTGCCAGCAAAGTAGGAGGCAATCAGCCCCAGCATTTT.

This clonotype was observed at least ten times. This rearrangement joins TRBV6-8 to TRBJ1-6; tentative D call: TRBD1 (6 bases). Trimming took off 4 bases at V and 5 bases at J, with 18 bases between the two ends. CDR3 length: 17 residues. The V gene's germline CDR1 is MNHGY and CDR2 SAAAGT. In nucleotides, the CDR3 is TGTGCCAGCAGTTCTCTGGACAGTCAGAAACATAATTCACCCCTCCACTTT. This translates into CASSSLDSQKHNSPLHF.

This clonotype was found many times. The chain joins TRBV2 to TRBJ2-4; D gene unclear. Germline V lookup: CDR1 SNHLY, CDR2 FYNNEI. CDR3 length: 14 amino acids. The V and J ends lost 3 bases and 0 bases respectively, with 6 bases between them. The CDR3 DNA reads as TGTGCCAGCAGTGAGGACGGAGCCAAAAACATTCAGTACTTC. Translating it yields CASSEDGAKNIQYF.

This clonotype came up many times. The CDR3 reads CASSERMTGGNYGYTF. Written as DNA, the CDR3 is TGTGCCAGCAGCGAAAGAATGACAGGGGGTAACTATGGCTACACCTTC. The V call is TRBV11-1, the J call TRBJ1-2, with 9 bases lining up with TRBD1. The CDR3 totals 16 residues. V shed 5 bases and J 1 base; nucleotides not matched to a gene: 8. Germline V CDR1 and CDR2: SGHAT, FQDESV (reference sequence).